This is a list of T cell receptor beta chains from one sample in a study of blood T cell repertoires in COVID-19. Sequencing used immunoSEQ multiplex PCR; TCRdb keeps in-frame clones, though not all of them. Of some 73,000 clones in the sample, approximately 85% were seen once. Input material: peripheral blood. These receptors originate from a woman older than 75 with active or convalescent COVID-19. CDR3s include the opening cysteine and the closing phenylalanine or tryptophan. The D gene is left open where the match is weak. Clone size appears in some rows only: once, few, many, or a class for an expanded clone.

size: NA; V: TRBV5-1; J: TRBJ2-6; D: NA; CDR3: CASSPLDSSGANVLTF; DNA: TGCGCCAGCAGCCCTCTAGACAGCTCTGGGGCCAACGTCCTGACTTTC
size: NA; V: TRBV25-1; J: TRBJ2-2; D: TRBD2; CDR3: CASSEGVGLAGGPGELFF; DNA: TGTGCCAGCAGTGAAGGGGTTGGACTAGCGGGGGGCCCCGGGGAGCTGTTTTTT
size: NA; V: TRBV5-5; J: TRBJ1-1; D: TRBD1; CDR3: CASSFEGAYTEAFF; DNA: TGTGCCAGCAGCTTTGAGGGGGCGTACACTGAAGCTTTCTTT
size: NA; V: TRBV18; J: TRBJ2-2; D: NA; CDR3: CASSPPVAGNGELFF; DNA: TGTGCCAGCTCACCACCGGTGGCAGGGAACGGGGAGCTGTTTTTT
size: NA; V: TRBV30; J: TRBJ2-7; D: NA; CDR3: CAWSEGGAGEQYF; DNA: TGTGCCTGGAGTGAAGGGGGGGCTGGCGAGCAGTACTTC
size: few; V: TRBV2; J: TRBJ1-4; D: NA; CDR3: CASSEQGREKLFF; DNA: TGTGCCAGCAGTGAACAGGGTCGCGAAAAACTGTTTTTT
size: once; V: TRBV27; J: TRBJ1-2; D: NA; CDR3: CASSPTGYSGGYTF; DNA: TGTGCCAGCTCCCCGACAGGTTATAGTGGTGGCTACACCTTC
size: NA; V: TRBV7-2; J: TRBJ2-1; D: TRBD2; CDR3: CASSRTSGGGYNEQFF; DNA: TGTGCCAGCAGCAGAACTAGCGGGGGCGGCTACAATGAGCAGTTCTTC
size: NA; V: TRBV9; J: TRBJ2-7; D: NA; CDR3: CASSVILERGLVPRPPHSYEQYF; DNA: TGTGCCAGCAGCGTAATTCTGGAAAGGGGTCTTGTCCCTCGGCCACCACACTCCTACGAGCAGTACTTC
size: NA; V: TRBV11-2; J: TRBJ2-1; D: NA; CDR3: CASSFPIQGNVSYNEQFF; DNA: TGTGCCAGCAGCTTCCCGATCCAGGGGAATGTGAGCTACAATGAGCAGTTCTTC
size: NA; V: TRBV6-5; J: TRBJ1-6; D: TRBD1; CDR3: CASRTRRTGFSPLHF; DNA: TGTGCCAGCAGGACCCGGAGGACAGGGTTTTCACCCCTCCACTTT
size: few; V: TRBV14; J: TRBJ1-2; D: NA; CDR3: CASSQERTALLGAYTF; DNA: TGTGCCAGCAGCCAAGAACGGACAGCTCTACTTGGGGCCTACACCTTC
size: few; V: TRBV6-6; J: TRBJ1-5; D: NA; CDR3: CASSLNRGDSSNQPQHF; DNA: TGTGCCAGCAGTCTCAACCGTGGGGACTCTAGCAATCAGCCCCAGCATTTT
size: NA; V: TRBV6-4; J: TRBJ1-6; D: NA; CDR3: CASSEDSESPLHF; DNA: TGTGCCAGCAGTGAAGACAGCGAGTCACCCCTCCACTTT
size: NA; V: TRBV29-1; J: TRBJ1-2; D: TRBD1; CDR3: CSDRQGDGYTF; DNA: TGCAGCGACAGACAGGGCGATGGCTACACCTTC
size: once; V: TRBV4-2; J: TRBJ2-5; D: TRBD2; CDR3: CASSQGLAGGFVETQYF; DNA: TGTGCCAGCAGCCAAGGACTAGCGGGGGGGTTCGTCGAGACCCAGTACTTC
size: NA; V: TRBV6-2/TRBV6-3; J: TRBJ1-1; D: NA; CDR3: CASSQGLRGAFF; DNA: TGTGCCAGCAGCCAAGGACTGCGGGGGGCTTTCTTT
size: NA; V: TRBV7-2; J: TRBJ2-5; D: TRBD1; CDR3: CASSLFLEGAETQYF; DNA: TGTGCCAGCAGCTTATTCCTTGAGGGGGCTGAGACCCAGTACTTC
size: NA; V: TRBV15; J: TRBJ1-5; D: NA; CDR3: CATSRDGNQPQHF; DNA: TGTGCCACCAGCAGAGACGGCAATCAGCCCCAGCATTTT
size: NA; V: TRBV21-1; J: TRBJ1-5; D: NA; CDR3: CASSFRTGASNQPQHF; DNA: TGTGCCAGCAGCTTTCGGACAGGGGCCAGCAATCAGCCCCAGCATTTT
size: NA; V: TRBV7-8; J: TRBJ1-2; D: NA; CDR3: CASSMDRNYGYTF; DNA: TGTGCCAGCAGTATGGACAGAAACTATGGCTACACCTTC
size: few; V: TRBV5-1; J: TRBJ1-2; D: NA; CDR3: CASSFDGDYGYTF; DNA: TGCGCCAGCAGTTTTGACGGAGACTATGGCTACACCTTC
size: NA; V: TRBV5-4; J: TRBJ1-6; D: TRBD1; CDR3: CASSLGQGLHNSPLHF; DNA: TGTGCCAGCAGCTTGGGACAGGGGTTGCATAATTCACCCCTCCACTTT